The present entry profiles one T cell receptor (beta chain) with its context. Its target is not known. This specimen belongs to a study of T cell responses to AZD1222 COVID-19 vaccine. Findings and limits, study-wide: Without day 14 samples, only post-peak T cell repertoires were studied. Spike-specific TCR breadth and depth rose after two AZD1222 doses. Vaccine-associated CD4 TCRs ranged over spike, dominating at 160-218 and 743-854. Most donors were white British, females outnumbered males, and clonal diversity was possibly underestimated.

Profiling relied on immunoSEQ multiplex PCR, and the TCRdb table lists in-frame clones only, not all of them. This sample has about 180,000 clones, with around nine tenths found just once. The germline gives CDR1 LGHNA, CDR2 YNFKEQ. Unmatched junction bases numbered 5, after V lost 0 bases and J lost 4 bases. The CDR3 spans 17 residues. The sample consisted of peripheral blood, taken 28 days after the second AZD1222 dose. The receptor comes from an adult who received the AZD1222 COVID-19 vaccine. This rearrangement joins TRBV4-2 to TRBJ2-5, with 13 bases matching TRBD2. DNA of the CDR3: TGTGCCAGCAGCCAAGACGGGACTAGCGGGAATGGAGAGACCCAGTACTTC. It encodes CASSQDGTSGNGETQYF.